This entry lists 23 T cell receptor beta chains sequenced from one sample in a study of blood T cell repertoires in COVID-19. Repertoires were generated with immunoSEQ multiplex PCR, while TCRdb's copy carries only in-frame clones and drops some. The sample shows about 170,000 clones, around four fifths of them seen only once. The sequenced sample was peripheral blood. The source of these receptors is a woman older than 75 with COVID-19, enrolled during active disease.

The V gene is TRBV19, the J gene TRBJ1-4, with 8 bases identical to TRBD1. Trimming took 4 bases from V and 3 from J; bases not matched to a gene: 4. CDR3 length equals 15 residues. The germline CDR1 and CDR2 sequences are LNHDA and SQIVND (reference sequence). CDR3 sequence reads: CASSTQGAANEKLFF. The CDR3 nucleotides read TGTGCCAGTAGTACGCAGGGGGCGGCTAATGAAAAACTGTTTTTT.

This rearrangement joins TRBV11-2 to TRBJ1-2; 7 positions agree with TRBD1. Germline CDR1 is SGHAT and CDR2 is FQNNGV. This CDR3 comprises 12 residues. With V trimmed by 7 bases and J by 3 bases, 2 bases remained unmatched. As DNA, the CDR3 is TGTGCCAGCAACCAGGGGGACTATGGCTACACCTTC. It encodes CASNQGDYGYTF.

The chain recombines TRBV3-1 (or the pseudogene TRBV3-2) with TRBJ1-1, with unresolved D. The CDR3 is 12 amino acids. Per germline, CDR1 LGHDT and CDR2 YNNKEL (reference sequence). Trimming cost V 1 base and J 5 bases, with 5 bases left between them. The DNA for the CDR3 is TGTGCCAGCAGCCAAGTCGGGACTGAAGCTTTCTTT. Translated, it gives CASSQVGTEAFF.

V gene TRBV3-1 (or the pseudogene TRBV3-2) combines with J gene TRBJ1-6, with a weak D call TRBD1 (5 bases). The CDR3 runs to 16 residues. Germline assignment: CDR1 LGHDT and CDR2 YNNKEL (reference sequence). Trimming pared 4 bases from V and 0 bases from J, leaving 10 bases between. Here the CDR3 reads CASSPHRSSYNSPLHF. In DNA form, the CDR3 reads TGTGCCAGCAGCCCACACAGGAGCTCCTATAATTCACCCCTCCACTTT.

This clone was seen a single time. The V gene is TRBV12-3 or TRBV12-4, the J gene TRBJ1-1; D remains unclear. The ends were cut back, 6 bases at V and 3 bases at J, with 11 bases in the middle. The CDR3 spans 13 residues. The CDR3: CASSTALDTEAFF. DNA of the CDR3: TGTGCCAGCAGCACAGCCCTGGACACTGAAGCTTTCTTT.

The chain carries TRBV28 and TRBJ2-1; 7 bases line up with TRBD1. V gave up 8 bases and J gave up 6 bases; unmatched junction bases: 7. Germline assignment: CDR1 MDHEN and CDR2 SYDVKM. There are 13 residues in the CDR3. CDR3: CASGDRVPNEQFF. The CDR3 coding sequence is TGTGCCAGCGGAGACAGGGTGCCCAATGAGCAGTTCTTC.

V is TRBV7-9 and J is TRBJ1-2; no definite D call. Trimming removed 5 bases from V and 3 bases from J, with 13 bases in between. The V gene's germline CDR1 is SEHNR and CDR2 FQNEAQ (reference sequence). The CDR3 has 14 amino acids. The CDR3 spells CASSPPAGYYGYTF. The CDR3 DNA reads TGTGCCAGCAGCCCGCCAGCAGGTTACTATGGCTACACCTTC.

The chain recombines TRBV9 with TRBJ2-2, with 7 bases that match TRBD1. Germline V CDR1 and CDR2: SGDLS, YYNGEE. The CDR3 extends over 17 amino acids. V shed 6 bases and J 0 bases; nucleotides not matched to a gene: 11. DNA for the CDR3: TGTGCCAGCACGGAACAAGGGGGCCGAGCGAACACCGGGGAGCTGTTTTTT. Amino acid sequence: CASTEQGGRANTGELFF.

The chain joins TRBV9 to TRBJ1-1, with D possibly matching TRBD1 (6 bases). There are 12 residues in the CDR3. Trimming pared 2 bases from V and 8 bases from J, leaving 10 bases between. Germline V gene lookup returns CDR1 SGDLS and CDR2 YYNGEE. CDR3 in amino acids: CASSVNDREAFF. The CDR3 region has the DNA TGTGCCAGCAGCGTTAACGACAGGGAAGCTTTCTTT.

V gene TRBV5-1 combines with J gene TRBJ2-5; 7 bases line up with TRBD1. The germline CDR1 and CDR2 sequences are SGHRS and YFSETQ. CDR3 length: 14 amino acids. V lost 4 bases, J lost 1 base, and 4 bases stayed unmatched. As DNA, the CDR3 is TGCGCCAGCAGCGAGGGGACAGCCCAAGAGACCCAGTACTTC. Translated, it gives CASSEGTAQETQYF.

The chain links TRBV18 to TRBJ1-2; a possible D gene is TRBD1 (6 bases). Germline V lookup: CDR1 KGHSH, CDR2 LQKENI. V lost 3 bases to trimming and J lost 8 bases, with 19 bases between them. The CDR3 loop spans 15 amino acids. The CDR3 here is CASSPPATGSGGYTF. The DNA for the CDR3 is TGTGCCAGCTCACCTCCTGCGACAGGCTCCGGAGGCTACACCTTC.

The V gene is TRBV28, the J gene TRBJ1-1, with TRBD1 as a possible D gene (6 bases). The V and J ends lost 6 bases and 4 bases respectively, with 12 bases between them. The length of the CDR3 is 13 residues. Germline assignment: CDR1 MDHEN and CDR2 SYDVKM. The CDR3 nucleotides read TGTGCCAGCAGGAACAGGGTTTTCACTGAAGCTTTCTTT. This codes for CASRNRVFTEAFF.

The CDR3 DNA follows: TGTGCCAGCAGCTTGGCCAGGGCAGGGGGTGAAATGAACACTGAAGCTTTCTTT. Amino acids: CASSLARAGGEMNTEAFF. The rearrangement joins TRBV5-5 to TRBJ1-1; 7 bases fit TRBD1. Per germline, CDR1 SGHKS and CDR2 YYEKEE (reference sequence). The CDR3 covers 18 residues. The ends lost 0 bases at V and 0 bases at J; junction bases unmatched: 11.

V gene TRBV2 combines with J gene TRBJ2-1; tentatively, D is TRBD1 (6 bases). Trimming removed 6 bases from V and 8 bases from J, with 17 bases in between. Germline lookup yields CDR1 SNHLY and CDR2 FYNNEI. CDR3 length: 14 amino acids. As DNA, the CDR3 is TGTGCCAGCAGCGACAGGCCATACGTTGATGAGCAGTTCTTC. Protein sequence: CASSDRPYVDEQFF.

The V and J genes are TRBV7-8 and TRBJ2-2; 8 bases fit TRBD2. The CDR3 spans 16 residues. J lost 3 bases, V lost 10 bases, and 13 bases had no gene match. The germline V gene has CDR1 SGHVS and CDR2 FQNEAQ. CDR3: CANQLTAGAHTGELFF. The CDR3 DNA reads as TGTGCCAACCAGCTTACAGCGGGGGCCCACACCGGGGAGCTGTTTTTT.

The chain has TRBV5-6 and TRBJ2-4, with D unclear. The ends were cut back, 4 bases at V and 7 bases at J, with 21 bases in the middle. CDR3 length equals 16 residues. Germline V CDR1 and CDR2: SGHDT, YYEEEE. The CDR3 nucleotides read TGTGCCAGCAGCCTGCGGATTGGGTCTTTCAACAACATTCAGTACTTC. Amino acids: CASSLRIGSFNNIQYF.

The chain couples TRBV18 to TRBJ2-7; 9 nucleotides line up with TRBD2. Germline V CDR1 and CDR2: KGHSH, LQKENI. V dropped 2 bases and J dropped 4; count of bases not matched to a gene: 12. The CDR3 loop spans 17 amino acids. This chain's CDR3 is CASSPLGGAGGFYEQYF. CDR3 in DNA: TGTGCCAGCTCACCATTGGGAGGAGCGGGAGGCTTTTACGAGCAGTACTTC.

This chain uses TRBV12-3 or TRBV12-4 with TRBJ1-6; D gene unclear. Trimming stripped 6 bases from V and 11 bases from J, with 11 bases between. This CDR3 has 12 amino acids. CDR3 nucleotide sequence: TGTGCCAGCAGCCGAGACTCTACACCCCTCCACTTT. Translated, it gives CASSRDSTPLHF.

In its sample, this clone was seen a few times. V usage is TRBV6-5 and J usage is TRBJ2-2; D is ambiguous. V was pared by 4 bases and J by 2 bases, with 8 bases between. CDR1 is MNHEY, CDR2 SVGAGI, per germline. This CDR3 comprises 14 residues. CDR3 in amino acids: CASSLHRNTGELFF. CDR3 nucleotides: TGTGCCAGCAGTTTACACAGAAACACCGGGGAGCTGTTTTTT.

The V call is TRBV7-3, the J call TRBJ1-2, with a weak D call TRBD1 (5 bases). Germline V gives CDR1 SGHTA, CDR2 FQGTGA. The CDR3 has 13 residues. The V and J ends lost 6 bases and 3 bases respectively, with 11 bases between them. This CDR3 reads CASRGDFDYGYTF. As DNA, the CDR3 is TGTGCCAGCAGAGGGGATTTTGACTATGGCTACACCTTC.

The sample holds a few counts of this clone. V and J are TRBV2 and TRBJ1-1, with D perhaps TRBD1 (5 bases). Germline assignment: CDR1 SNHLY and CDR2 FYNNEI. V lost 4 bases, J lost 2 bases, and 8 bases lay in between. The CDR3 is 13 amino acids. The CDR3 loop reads CASSVTDNTEAFF. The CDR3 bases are TGTGCCAGCAGTGTGACAGATAACACTGAAGCTTTCTTT. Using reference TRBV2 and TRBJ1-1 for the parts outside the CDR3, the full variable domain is EPEVTQTPSHQVTQMGQEVILRCVPISNHLYFYWYRQILGQKVEFLVSFYNNEISEKSEIFDDQFSVERPDGSNFTLKIRSTKLEDSAMYFCASSVTDNTEAFFGQGTRLTVV.

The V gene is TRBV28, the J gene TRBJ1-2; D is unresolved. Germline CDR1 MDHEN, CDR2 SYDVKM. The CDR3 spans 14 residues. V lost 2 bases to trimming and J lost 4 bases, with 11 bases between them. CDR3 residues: CASSLKSHSYGYTF. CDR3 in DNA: TGTGCCAGCAGTTTAAAGTCCCACAGCTATGGCTACACCTTC.

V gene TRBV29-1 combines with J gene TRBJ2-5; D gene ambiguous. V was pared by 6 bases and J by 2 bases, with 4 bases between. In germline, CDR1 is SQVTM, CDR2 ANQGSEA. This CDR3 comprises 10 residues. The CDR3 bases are TGCAGCGTCCTGCAAGAGACCCAGTACTTC. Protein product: CSVLQETQYF.